Below are 15 T cell receptor beta chains sequenced from a single sample in a study of blood T cell repertoires in COVID-19. TCRdb's table, derived via immunoSEQ multiplex PCR, lists solely in-frame clones and lacks some. The table records more than 300,000 clones, 87% of them present only once. The sequencing sample was made of peripheral blood. The source is a woman aged 25 to 45 with COVID-19, enrolled during active disease.

The gene calls are TRBV4-1 and TRBJ2-5; TRBD1 agrees at 7 bases. The CDR3 extends over 15 amino acids. The V segment lost 4 bases and the J segment 1 base; nucleotides outside the gene matches: 6. From germline, CDR1 is MGHRA and CDR2 YSYEKL. For the CDR3, the DNA is TGCGCCAGCAGCCCCGCGGACAGGAGCCAAGAGACCCAGTACTTC. Translated: CASSPADRSQETQYF.

The chain combines TRBV3-1 (or the pseudogene TRBV3-2) with TRBJ2-6; no reliable D call. Germline CDR1 and CDR2: LGHDT and YNNKEL (reference sequence). The CDR3 loop spans 19 amino acids. Trimming took 0 bases from V and 4 from J, leaving 19 bases between them. CDR3 amino acids: CASSQDITLMETGANVLTF. CDR3 in DNA: TGTGCCAGCAGCCAAGATATTACTCTTATGGAGACCGGGGCCAACGTCCTGACTTTC.

This chain connects TRBV6-5 to TRBJ1-2, with 9 bases that match TRBD1. Germline loops: CDR1 MNHEY, CDR2 SVGAGI. This CDR3 spans 14 amino acids. J lost 3 bases, V lost 7 bases, and 6 bases had no gene match. This CDR3 is CASKRQGDDYGYTF. CDR3 DNA sequence: TGTGCCAGCAAAAGACAGGGGGACGACTATGGCTACACCTTC.

The chain links TRBV2 to TRBJ2-2, with 14 bases fitting TRBD2. Germline CDR1 SNHLY, CDR2 FYNNEI. This CDR3 has 17 amino acids. Germline trimming cut 7 bases from V and 3 bases from J; bases unmatched to any gene: 7. The CDR3 DNA reads TGTGCCAGCATCCGAGGACTAGCGGGAGGCGACACCGGGGAGCTGTTTTTT. As protein: CASIRGLAGGDTGELFF.

A few counts support this clone. The chain employs TRBV2 and TRBJ1-5, with 7 bases matching TRBD1. Germline values: CDR1 SNHLY, CDR2 FYNNEI. There are 15 residues in the CDR3. With 6 bases clipped from V and 5 bases from J, the junction kept 10 bases outside the gene matches. The CDR3 DNA reads TGTGCCAGCAGCCGGGAGGGGGCGACGGATCAGCCCCAGCATTTT. It is translated as CASSREGATDQPQHF.

The chain uses TRBV18 and TRBJ2-7; 8 bases align to TRBD1. CDR1 is KGHSH, CDR2 LQKENI, per germline. Trimming removed 3 bases from V and 6 bases from J; junction bases left unmatched: 7. The CDR3 consists of 14 residues. CDR3 sequence: CASSPGQGGGEQYF. CDR3 in DNA: TGTGCCAGCTCACCCGGACAGGGCGGCGGCGAGCAGTACTTC.

The J gene is TRBJ1-1, the V gene TRBV5-1; D unresolved. CDR3 length: 16 amino acids. CDR1 is SGHRS, CDR2 YFSETQ, per germline. Trimming cost V 0 bases and J 4 bases, with 16 bases left between them. The CDR3 DNA follows: TGCGCCAGCAGCTTGGACCCCCCGGGGTTGGCCACTGAAGCTTTCTTT. Its protein product is CASSLDPPGLATEAFF.

This chain connects TRBV9 to TRBJ2-2; TRBD2 aligns across 8 bases. Germline V gene data show CDR1 as SGDLS and CDR2 as YYNGEE. V gave up 2 bases and J gave up 5 bases; unmatched junction bases: 20. This CDR3 region has 20 residues. The CDR3 here is CASSVEGGVLREGRTGELFF. The CDR3 DNA is TGTGCCAGCAGCGTCGAAGGGGGGGTTCTCCGGGAGGGCCGAACCGGGGAGCTGTTTTTT.

The chain links TRBV27 to TRBJ1-1, with 7 bases matching TRBD1. After removal of 6 bases from V and 1 base from J, the junction contained 5 bases not matched to a gene. The CDR3 totals 14 residues. Germline V gene lookup returns CDR1 MNHEY and CDR2 SMNVEV (reference sequence). The chain's CDR3 is CASSLSGGNTEAFF. The CDR3 bases are TGTGCCAGCAGCCTGTCAGGGGGGAACACTGAAGCTTTCTTT.

The V gene is TRBV15, the J gene TRBJ2-3, with D possibly TRBD1 on 5 matching bases. Germline lookup yields CDR1 LNHNV and CDR2 YYDKDF (reference sequence). This CDR3 contains 15 residues. With 1 base removed from V and 1 base from J, the gap between germline ends came to 9 bases. The CDR3 DNA follows: TGTGCCACCAGCAGAGGGGGCTGGGGCACAGATACGCAGTATTTT. As protein: CATSRGGWGTDTQYF.

The chain carries TRBV5-5 and TRBJ2-7; 7 bases line up with TRBD1. From germline, CDR1 is SGHKS and CDR2 YYEKEE (reference sequence). The V gene end was trimmed by 0 bases and the J gene end by 3 bases; junction bases not matched to a gene: 9. CDR3 size: 16 residues. The CDR3 protein is CASSLAWGQPYYEQYF. DNA for the CDR3: TGTGCCAGCAGCTTGGCCTGGGGACAGCCCTACTACGAGCAGTACTTC.

The rearrangement links TRBV28 to TRBJ1-2; the D gene is possibly TRBD1 (5 bases). The CDR3 totals 15 residues. CDR1 MDHEN and CDR2 SYDVKM come from the germline V gene. Trimming shortened V by 2 bases and J by 2 bases, and 12 bases separated the two germline ends. The CDR3: CASSLRRGFNYGYTF. The DNA of the CDR3 is TGTGCCAGCAGTTTACGGAGGGGTTTCAACTATGGCTACACCTTC.

This chain links TRBV6-5 with TRBJ2-3; D remains ambiguous. The CDR3 has 14 residues. Germline CDR1 MNHEY, CDR2 SVGAGI. V was trimmed by 5 bases and J by 0 bases, leaving 9 bases between them. The CDR3 DNA sequence: TGTGCCAGCAGTCCCTTCGGGAGCACAGATACGCAGTATTTT. Its translation: CASSPFGSTDTQYF.

The V gene is TRBV25-1, the J gene TRBJ2-2; D ambiguous. Germline V gene sequence: CDR1 MGHDK, CDR2 SYGVNS. This CDR3 contains 12 residues. V dropped 7 bases and J dropped 1 base, with 4 bases sitting between them. CDR3 bases: TGTGCCAGCAACGGGAACACCGGGGAGCTGTTTTTT. It translates to CASNGNTGELFF.

The V and J genes are TRBV7-2 and TRBJ1-4, with D perhaps TRBD1 (5 bases). Trimming shortened V by 4 bases and J by 5 bases, and 11 bases separated the two germline ends. CDR3 length: 14 residues. Germline CDR1 SGHTA, CDR2 FQGNSA. In DNA, the CDR3 is TGTGCCAGCAGCTGGGGAAGGGGAAATGAAAAACTGTTTTTT. Translating it yields CASSWGRGNEKLFF.